This section outlines one TCR beta chain sequence together with its context. The target antigen is unknown. The method was immunoSEQ multiplex PCR; TCRdb's version includes in-frame clones alone and lacks a portion of them. The data contain about 64,000 clones, roughly 89% of them singletons. This sample was taken from a study of cytomegalovirus exposure and HLA in healthy donors. Whole-study context: The 130 or so validation repertoires, a later analysis reported, used the same platform as the approximately 730 repertoires from the first cohort. Study-wide results and caveats: 150 to 200 TCR beta chains were listed as cytomegalovirus-associated. Using the classifier, cytomegalovirus status was reportedly diagnosed with high specificity and sensitivity.

Deletions cut 0 bases from V and 0 bases from J, with 20 bases between. The CDR3 length is 19 residues. Germline V gene lookup returns CDR1 SGHTA and CDR2 FQGNSA. The rearrangement links TRBV7-2 to TRBJ1-1, with a weak D call TRBD1 (6 bases). Specimen: PBMCs. The TCR was taken from a woman between 18 and 30 years old in good health and CMV-seronegative. CDR3 region: CASSLAPAGYREMNTEAFF. DNA of the CDR3: TGTGCCAGCAGCTTAGCGCCAGCTGGGTACAGGGAGATGAACACTGAAGCTTTCTTT.